This T cell receptor beta chain appears in the sequencing data of a study of CD8 T cells in Susac syndrome. Concerning this clonotype: Antigen specificity is unknown.

Random hexamers served to reverse transcribe about 0.5 to 1 ug RNA. An immunoSEQ multiplex PCR amplified TCR beta CDR3 over 54 Vbeta and 13 Jbeta. TCRdb reanalysed the immunoSEQ multiplex PCR reads using MiXCR and keeps one entry per CDR3 protein. Among about 130,000 distinct CDR3 sequences listed, about 95% were seen once. Peripheral blood CD8+ and CD4+ T cells were profiled by TCR beta sequencing. The authors negatively isolated CD8+ and CD4+ T cells and FACS-enriched TEMRA cells. Whole-study findings and limits: As the study acknowledged, the number of individuals in its TCR sequencing and HLA analysis was relatively small.

The CDR3 runs 14 residues. Germline lookup yields CDR1 SNHLY and CDR2 FYNNEI. V dropped 7 bases and J dropped 0 bases, with 10 bases sitting between them. Sample: CD4+ T cells from PBMCs. The clonotype comes from a human donor in good health. The chain joins TRBV2 to TRBJ2-1, with D possibly being TRBD2 (7 bases). This chain's CDR3 is CASKAGASYNEQFF. The CDR3 region has the DNA TGTGCCAGCAAGGCGGGGGCCTCCTACAATGAGCAGTTCTTC.